A single T cell receptor (beta chain) is shown here with its context. The clone's antigen remains unknown. No base-level quality is on record; no much larger clone is a single base apart. TCRbeta CDR3 regions were amplified from genomic DNA using the immunoSEQ Assay, a bias-controlled multiplex PCR. On the study's bioinformatics: The number of nucleated cells in each sample was estimated from the amplification of reference gene primers within the assay. To quantify the absolute abundance of each unique TCRbeta CDR3 rearrangement, sequence reads were collapsed and filtered. For each sample, productive Simpson clonality was calculated as the square root of Simpson's diversity index across productive rearrangements. Imported from immuneACCESS, the table was reduced by TCRdb to in-frame sequences with V and J called. These copies leave out some clones; in studies compared against another copy, an unresolved V gene accounts for under half, and the cause of the remainder is not known. That table furnishes V, J and clone size, whereas the DNA furnished D and trimming. The sample has fewer than 70,000 clones on record, 86% of them singletons. The ten most abundant clones make up more than 15% of the sample.

One collaborating source in Seattle enrolled patients while the patients were actively infected and followed the patients over time throughout the course of disease. Whole blood was collected in K2EDTA tubes by collaborating institutions according to the institutions' own protocols. For TCRbeta analysis, collaborators shipped samples as frozen whole blood, isolated PBMCs, or DNA extracted from either of those sample types. The data were taken from a study of blood T cell repertoires in COVID-19 (dated by TCRdb to 2018 to 2021). For context, the study as a whole: Samples from collaborators originated in the United States, Italy and Spain and spanned both the acute and convalescent phases of COVID-19. The prospective study material was composed of cDNA or gDNA derived from T cells, B-cell-depleted T cells, or PBMCs. Deeply sampled blood TCRbeta repertoires from subjects exposed to, actively infected with, or recovered from COVID-19 were included in the dataset. The repertoires were released in a freely available public database intended as a resource for research on the immune response to SARS-CoV-2. The samples were drawn from the first 160 participants of the ongoing ImmuneRACE study and from some 1,300 subjects provided by 6 global collaborators. Nearly every sample came with metadata listing a de-identified subject ID, COVID-19 status, age in years and sex. HLA class I and class II types, where available, came from metadata supplied by the sample provider rather than from assay-based typing. Results the study describes overall, beyond this receptor: The quantity of clinical and demographic metadata differed by source and by participant and was supplied without curation.

The junction carries 11 bases between V and J, which are trimmed by 2 bases and 6 bases respectively. The CDR3 spans 13 residues, from the cysteine through the phenylalanine. Only CDR3 DNA remains: 39 bases, in frame from the first base. According to the germline V gene (reference sequence), CDR1 reads LNHNV and CDR2 reads YYDKDF. Rearrangement joined TRBV15 to TRBJ2-7; the D gene is perhaps TRBD1, on 6 matching bases. The sequencing input was peripheral blood. The receptor was derived from a man between 35 and 55 years old with COVID-19, enrolled during active disease. The CDR3 sequence is CATSRTRGSEQYF. The nucleotide sequence is given as TGTGCCACCAGCAGAACCAGGGGTAGCGAGCAGTACTTC. Reference TRBV15 and TRBJ2-7 proteins supply the regions before and after the CDR3; the full variable domain is: DAMVIQNPRYQVTQFGKPVTLSCSQTLNHNVMYWYQQKSSQAPKLLFHYYDKDFNNEADTPDNFQSRRPNTSFCFLDIRSPGLGDTAMYLCATSRTRGSEQYFGPGTRLTVT.